The 8 T cell receptor beta chains presented below share a single source sample, sequenced in a study of blood T cell repertoires in COVID-19. Assay used: immunoSEQ multiplex PCR; TCRdb lists only in-frame clones, some missing. The sample contains over 150,000 clones, roughly 80% of which appear only once. Sample: peripheral blood. The receptor source for this set is a woman between 55 and 75 years old with acute or convalescent COVID-19.

The chain couples TRBV30 to TRBJ1-1; D is unclear. Trimming pared 0 bases from V and 5 bases from J, leaving 10 bases between. The CDR3 runs 13 residues. Germline CDR1 is GTSNPN and CDR2 is SVGIG (reference sequence). The CDR3 coding sequence is TGTGCCTGGAGTGTAGAAGGAGGGACTGAAGCTTTCTTT. It is translated as CAWSVEGGTEAFF.

This sequence joins TRBV20-1 and TRBJ2-3; TRBD2 might be the D (5 bases). V was pared by 6 bases and J by 4 bases, with 8 bases between. Germline V lookup: CDR1 DFQATT, CDR2 SNEGSKA (reference sequence). The CDR3 extends over 11 amino acids. The CDR3 coding sequence is TGCAGTGCCCAGCGGTCAGATACGCAGTATTTT. Translation gives CSAQRSDTQYF.

The V and J genes are TRBV5-1 and TRBJ1-5; TRBD1 aligns across 7 bases. Germline CDR1 is SGHRS and CDR2 is YFSETQ. The junction had 5 bases not matched to a gene; V was cut back by 0 bases and J by 5 bases. This CDR3 is 15 amino acids long. CDR3 in amino acids: CASSLGSGGDQPQHF. The CDR3 nucleotides are TGCGCCAGCAGCTTGGGGTCAGGGGGAGATCAGCCCCAGCATTTT.

V and J are TRBV7-9 and TRBJ1-4, with 8 nucleotides matching TRBD1. The CDR3 contains 16 residues. Germline CDR1 and CDR2: SEHNR and FQNEAQ (reference sequence). The trim removed 0 bases at V and 5 bases at J, leaving 5 bases unmatched. Here the CDR3 DNA reads TGTGCCAGCAGCTTAGCGTGGACAGGGAAAAATGAAAAACTGTTTTTT. Its translation: CASSLAWTGKNEKLFF.

Notes on this clone: Its ends do not fully match the called genes, so a read error is possible. The chain uses TRBV14 and TRBJ1-2, with TRBD1 identical over 9 bases. Germline values: CDR1 SGHDN, CDR2 FVKESK. The CDR3 spans 14 residues. The CDR3 reads CASSQTGGFSYFNF. The CDR3 nucleotides read TGTGCCAGCAGCCAAACAGGGGGCTTCTCTTACTTCAACTTC.

The gene calls are TRBV27 and TRBJ1-2; 8 bases agree with TRBD1. V gave up 2 bases and J gave up 2 bases; unmatched junction bases: 7. CDR1 is MNHEY, CDR2 SMNVEV, per germline (reference sequence). The CDR3 is made up of 16 amino acids. In nucleotides, the CDR3 is TGTGCCAGCAGTTTAATCGGGCAGGGGGCGAACTATGGCTACACCTTC. This encodes CASSLIGQGANYGYTF.

This sequence joins TRBV5-1 and TRBJ2-2, with 7 bases aligning to TRBD2. Germline assignment: CDR1 SGHRS and CDR2 YFSETQ. The CDR3 contains 15 residues. With 6 bases clipped from V and 4 bases from J, the junction kept 9 bases outside the gene matches. The CDR3 protein is CASTGIAGSTGELFF. CDR3 DNA sequence: TGCGCCAGCACTGGAATAGCGGGCTCCACCGGGGAGCTGTTTTTT.

J is TRBJ1-2 and V is TRBV18; 8 positions match TRBD1. Germline assignment: CDR1 KGHSH and CDR2 LQKENI. This CDR3 comprises 16 residues. The ends lost 3 bases at V and 4 bases at J; junction bases unmatched: 10. The CDR3 nucleotides are TGTGCCAGCTCACCCCAGGGGGCCTCCTCCTCCTATGGCTACACCTTC. Its protein product is CASSPQGASSSYGYTF. Combining the CDR3 with reference TRBV18 and TRBJ1-2 gives the whole variable domain NAGVMQNPRHLVRRRGQEARLRCSPMKGHSHVYWYRQLPEEGLKFMVYLQKENIIDESGMPKERFSAEFPKEGPSILRIQQVVRGDSAAYFCASSPQGASSSYGYTFGSGTRLTVV.